This T cell receptor (beta chain) was found in a study of shared T cell receptors in the human thymus. Using immunoSEQ multiplex PCR, the repertoire was profiled, and TCRdb retains in-frame clones only, with some absent. The table records hundreds of thousands of clones, more than 70% of them present only once. The CDR3 extends over 16 amino acids. V lost 0 bases, J lost 5 bases, and 17 bases lay in between. The V gene's germline CDR1 is SGDLS and CDR2 YYNGEE. This same sample was also part of a study on human thymus T cells. This second study notes: The thymus was resected at corrective cardiac surgery. Across thymic and blood repertoires, the usage of V and J genes appeared to be biased.

This sequence originates from a boy under two years old with a congenital heart defect. The chain joins TRBV9 to TRBJ2-5; D perhaps matches TRBD2 (7 bases). Material for sequencing was thymocytes. CDR3 protein: CASSVAWGGPGETQYF. The CDR3, as DNA: TGTGCCAGCAGCGTAGCTTGGGGGGGCCCGGGGGAGACCCAGTACTTC.